Included here is one T cell receptor beta chain sequence, with context. These data originate in a study of blood T cell repertoires in COVID-19. Study background: The United States, Italy and Spain were the sources of the acute and convalescent COVID-19 samples. From T cells, B-cell-depleted T cells, or PBMCs came the material, which was cDNA or gDNA.

Assay used: immunoSEQ multiplex PCR; TCRdb lists only in-frame clones, some missing. The table lists 220,000 or so clones, around 86% of them singletons. Trimming cost V 5 bases and J 8 bases, with 14 bases left between them. Germline V gene data show CDR1 as MRHNA and CDR2 as SNTAGT. This CDR3 comprises 13 residues. This receptor was obtained from a woman older than 75 with COVID-19, enrolled during active disease. V usage is TRBV6-4 and J usage is TRBJ2-3, with a possible D match to TRBD2 (5 bases). The sequenced sample consisted of peripheral blood. The CDR3 loop is CASSSGLSTTQYF. CDR3 coding DNA: TGTGCCAGCAGTTCAGGACTGTCCACTACGCAGTATTTT.